A single sample gave rise to the 5 T cell receptor beta chains below, sequenced in a study of T cell clonality in common variable immunodeficiency. Data came from immunoSEQ multiplex PCR; TCRdb stores just in-frame clones and leaves some out. Singletons are absent from the sample, which has 60,000 to 75,000 clones. Source material: peripheral blood mononuclear cells. The receptors were sampled from a person aged 18 to 70 in good health.

This clone has at least ten counts. The read ends 3 residues early relative to the CDR3; the germline J gene fills the gap. The chain employs TRBV13 and TRBJ2-3; TRBD2 matches 10 bases. The V gene's germline CDR1 is PRHDT and CDR2 FYEKMQ (reference sequence). V shed 4 bases and J 3 bases; nucleotides not matched to a gene: 7. The CDR3 spans 16 residues. The sequenced CDR3 bases are TGTGCCAGCAGCTCCCTATTAGCGGGAGGAACAGATACG. Protein: CASSSLLAGGTDT. From start to end, the CDR3 is CASSSLLAGGTDTQYF.

The sample holds many counts of this clone. The read falls 3 residues short of the CDR3 end, and the missing part is taken from the germline J gene. The chain couples TRBV20-1 to TRBJ2-7; 8 bases are a match to TRBD1. Germline V CDR1 and CDR2: DFQATT, SNEGSKA (reference sequence). The CDR3 totals 12 residues. The CDR3 is CRPDRGLGEQYF. Partial CDR3 DNA: TGCAGGCCCGACAGGGGCTTGGGCGAG.

This clone turned up a few times. The CDR3 end is not reached by the read, which stops 3 residues before it; the germline J gene fills it in. The rearrangement uses TRBV10-2 and TRBJ1-1; D ambiguous. The V and J ends lost 3 bases and 1 base respectively, with 9 bases between them. Looked up from germline, CDR1 is WSHSY and CDR2 is SAAADI. The CDR3 totals 14 residues. The CDR3 here is CASSDPNKNTEAFF. The covered CDR3 bases are TGCGCCAGCAGTGACCCTAATAAGAACACTGAA.

The CDR3 reads CASSLAGREQYF. The sequenced CDR3 bases are TGTGCCAGCAGCTTAGCGGGGCGCGAG. The V call is TRBV7-9, the J call TRBJ2-7, with D perhaps matching TRBD1 (5 bases). The missing CDR3 end, 3 residues past where the read stops, is filled in from the germline J gene. This CDR3 spans 12 amino acids. Germline values: CDR1 SEHNR, CDR2 FQNEAQ (reference sequence). Trimming removed 0 bases at V and 6 bases at J, with 6 bases between.

This clone came up many times. The read falls 3 residues short of the CDR3 end, and the missing part is taken from the germline J gene. The chain uses TRBV20-1 and TRBJ2-7; maybe TRBD2 (6 bases). There are 13 residues in the CDR3. V dropped 1 base and J dropped 3 bases, with 10 bases sitting between them. Germline V gene lookup returns CDR1 DFQATT and CDR2 SNEGSKA (reference sequence). CDR3 bases read: TGCAGTGCTAGAGGGACTAAGCGCTACGAG. Translation gives CSARGTKRYE. The full CDR3 is CSARGTKRYEQYF.